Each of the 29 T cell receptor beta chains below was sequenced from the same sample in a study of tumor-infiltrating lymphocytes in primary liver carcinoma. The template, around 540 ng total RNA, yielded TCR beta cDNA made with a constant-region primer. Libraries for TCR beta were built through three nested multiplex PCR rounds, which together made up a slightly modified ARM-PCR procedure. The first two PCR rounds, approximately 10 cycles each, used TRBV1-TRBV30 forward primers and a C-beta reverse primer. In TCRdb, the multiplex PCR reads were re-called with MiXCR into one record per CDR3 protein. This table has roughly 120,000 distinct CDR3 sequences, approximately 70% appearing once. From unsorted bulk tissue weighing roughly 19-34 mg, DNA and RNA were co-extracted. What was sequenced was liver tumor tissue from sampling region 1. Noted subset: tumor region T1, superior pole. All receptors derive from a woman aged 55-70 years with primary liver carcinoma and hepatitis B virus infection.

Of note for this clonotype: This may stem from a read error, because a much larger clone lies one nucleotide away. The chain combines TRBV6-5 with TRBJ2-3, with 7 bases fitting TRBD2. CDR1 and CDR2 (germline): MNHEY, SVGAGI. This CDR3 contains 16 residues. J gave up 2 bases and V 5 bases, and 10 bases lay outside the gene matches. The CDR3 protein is CASSQMSAGITDTQYF. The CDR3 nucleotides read TGTGCCAGCAGTCAGATGTCAGCGGGAATCACAGATACGCAGTATTTT.

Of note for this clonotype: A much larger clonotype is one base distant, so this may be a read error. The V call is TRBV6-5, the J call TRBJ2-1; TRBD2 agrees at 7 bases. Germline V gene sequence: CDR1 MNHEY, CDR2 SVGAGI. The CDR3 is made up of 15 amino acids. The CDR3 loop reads CASGYLAGAANEQFF. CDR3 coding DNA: TGTGCCAGCGGTTACTTGGCGGGAGCGGCCAATGAGCAGTTCTTC.

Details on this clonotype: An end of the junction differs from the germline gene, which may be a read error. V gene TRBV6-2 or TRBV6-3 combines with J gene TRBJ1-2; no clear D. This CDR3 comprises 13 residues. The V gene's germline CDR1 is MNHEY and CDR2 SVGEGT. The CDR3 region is CVSGRETTTGYTF. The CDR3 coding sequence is TGTGTCAGCGGCAGAGAAACTACCACTGGCTACACCTTC.

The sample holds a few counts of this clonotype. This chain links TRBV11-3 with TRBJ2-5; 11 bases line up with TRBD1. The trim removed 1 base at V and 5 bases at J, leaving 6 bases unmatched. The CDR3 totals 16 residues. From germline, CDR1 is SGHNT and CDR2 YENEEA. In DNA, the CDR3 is TGTGCCAGCAGCTTAGCTCGGACAGGGGGCTACGAGACCCAGTACTTC. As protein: CASSLARTGGYETQYF.

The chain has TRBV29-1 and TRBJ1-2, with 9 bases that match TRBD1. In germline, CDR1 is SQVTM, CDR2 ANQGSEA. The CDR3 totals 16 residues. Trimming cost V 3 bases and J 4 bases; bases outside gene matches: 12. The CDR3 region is CSVDKEKTGGPYGYTF. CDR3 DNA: TGCAGCGTTGACAAAGAGAAGACAGGGGGTCCCTATGGCTACACCTTC.

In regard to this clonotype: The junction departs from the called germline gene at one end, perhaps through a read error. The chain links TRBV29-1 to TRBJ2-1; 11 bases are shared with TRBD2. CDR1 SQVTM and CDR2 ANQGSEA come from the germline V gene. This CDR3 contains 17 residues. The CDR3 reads CGVVWLAGGLHYNEHFF. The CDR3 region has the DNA TGCGGCGTTGTTTGGCTAGCGGGAGGCCTCCACTACAATGAGCACTTCTTC.

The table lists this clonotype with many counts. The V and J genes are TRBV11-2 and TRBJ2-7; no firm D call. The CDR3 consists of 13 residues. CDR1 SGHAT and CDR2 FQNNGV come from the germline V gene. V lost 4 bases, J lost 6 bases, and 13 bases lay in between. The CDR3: CASSSRTVSEQYF. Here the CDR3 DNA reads TGTGCCAGCAGCTCCCGTACAGTCTCCGAGCAGTACTTC. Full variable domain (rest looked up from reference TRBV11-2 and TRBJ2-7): EAGVAQSPRYKIIEKRQSVAFWCNPISGHATLYWYQQILGQGPKLLIQFQNNGVVDDSQLPKDRFSAERLKGVDSTLKIQPAKLEDSAVYLCASSSRTVSEQYFGPGTRLTVT.

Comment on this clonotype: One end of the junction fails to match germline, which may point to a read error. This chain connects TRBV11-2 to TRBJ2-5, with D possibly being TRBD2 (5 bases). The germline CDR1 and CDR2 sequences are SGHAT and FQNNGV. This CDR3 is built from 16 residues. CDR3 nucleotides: TGTACCAGCAGCCAGCCTTGGGGAGCGTACCAAGATACCCAGTACTTC. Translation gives CTSSQPWGAYQDTQYF.

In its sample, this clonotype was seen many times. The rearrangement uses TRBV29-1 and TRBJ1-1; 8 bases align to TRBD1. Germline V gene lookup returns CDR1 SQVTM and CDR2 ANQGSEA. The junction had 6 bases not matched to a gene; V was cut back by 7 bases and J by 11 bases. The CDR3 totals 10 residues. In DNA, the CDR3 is TGCAGCGCCACGACAGGGGATGCTTTCTTT. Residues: CSATTGDAFF.

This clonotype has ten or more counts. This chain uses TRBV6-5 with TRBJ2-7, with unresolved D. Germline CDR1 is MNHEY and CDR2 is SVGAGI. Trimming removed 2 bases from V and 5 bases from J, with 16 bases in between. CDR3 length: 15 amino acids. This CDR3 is CASSYGPTRTHEQYF. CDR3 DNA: TGTGCCAGCAGTTACGGTCCCACAAGGACCCACGAGCAGTACTTC.

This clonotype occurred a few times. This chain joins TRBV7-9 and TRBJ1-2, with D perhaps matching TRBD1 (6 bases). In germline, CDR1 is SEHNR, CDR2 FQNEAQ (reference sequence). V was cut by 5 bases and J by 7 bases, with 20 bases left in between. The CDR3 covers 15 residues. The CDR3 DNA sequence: TGTGCCAGCAGCAGGGGGACCGCAAGCGCCCTTGGCTACACCTTC. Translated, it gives CASSRGTASALGYTF.

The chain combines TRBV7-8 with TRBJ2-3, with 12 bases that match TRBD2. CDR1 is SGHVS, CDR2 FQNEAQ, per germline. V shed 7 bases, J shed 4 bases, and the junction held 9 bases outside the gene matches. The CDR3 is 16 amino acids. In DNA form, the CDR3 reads TGTGCCAGCAACCCTCTAGCGGGAGGGCCCGCAGATACGCAGTATTTT. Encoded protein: CASNPLAGGPADTQYF.

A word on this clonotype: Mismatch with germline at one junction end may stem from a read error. The CDR3 sequence: CGSSIAGQGAYEQYF. CDR3 bases: TGTGGCAGCAGCATAGCGGGACAGGGGGCCTACGAGCAGTACTTC. The V and J genes are TRBV11-2 and TRBJ2-7; 11 positions match TRBD1. Germline values: CDR1 SGHAT, CDR2 FQNNGV. The CDR3 is made up of 15 amino acids.

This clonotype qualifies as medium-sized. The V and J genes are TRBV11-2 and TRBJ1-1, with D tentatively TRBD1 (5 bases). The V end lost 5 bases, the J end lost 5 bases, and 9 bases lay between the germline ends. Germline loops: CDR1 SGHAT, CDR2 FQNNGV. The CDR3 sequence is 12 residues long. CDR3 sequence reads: CASSQGVTEAFF. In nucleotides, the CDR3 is TGTGCCAGCAGCCAAGGGGTGACTGAAGCTTTCTTT. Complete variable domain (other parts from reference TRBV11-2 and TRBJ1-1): EAGVAQSPRYKIIEKRQSVAFWCNPISGHATLYWYQQILGQGPKLLIQFQNNGVVDDSQLPKDRFSAERLKGVDSTLKIQPAKLEDSAVYLCASSQGVTEAFFGQGTRLTVV.

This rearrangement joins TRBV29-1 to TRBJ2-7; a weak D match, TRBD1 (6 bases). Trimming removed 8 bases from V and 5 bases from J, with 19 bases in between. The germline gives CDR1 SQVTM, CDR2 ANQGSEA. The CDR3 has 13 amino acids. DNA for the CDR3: TGCAGCATTCGGACAGAGGGTACGAACGAGCAGTACTTC. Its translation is CSIRTEGTNEQYF.

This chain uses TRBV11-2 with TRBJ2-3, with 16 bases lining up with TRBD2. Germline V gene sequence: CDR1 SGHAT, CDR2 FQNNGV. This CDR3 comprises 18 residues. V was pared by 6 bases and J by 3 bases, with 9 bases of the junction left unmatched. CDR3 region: CASSLTGLAGGQTDTQYF. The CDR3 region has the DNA TGTGCCAGCAGTTTAACGGGACTAGCGGGAGGGCAGACAGATACGCAGTATTTT. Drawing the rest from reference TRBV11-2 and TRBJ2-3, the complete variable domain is EAGVAQSPRYKIIEKRQSVAFWCNPISGHATLYWYQQILGQGPKLLIQFQNNGVVDDSQLPKDRFSAERLKGVDSTLKIQPAKLEDSAVYLCASSLTGLAGGQTDTQYFGPGTRLTVL.

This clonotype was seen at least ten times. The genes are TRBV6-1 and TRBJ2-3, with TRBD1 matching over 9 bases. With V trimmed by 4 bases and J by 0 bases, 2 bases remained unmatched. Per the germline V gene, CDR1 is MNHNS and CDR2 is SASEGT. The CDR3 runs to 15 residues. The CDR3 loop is CASSAGTGSTDTQYF. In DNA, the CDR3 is TGTGCCAGCAGTGCCGGGACAGGGAGCACAGATACGCAGTATTTT.

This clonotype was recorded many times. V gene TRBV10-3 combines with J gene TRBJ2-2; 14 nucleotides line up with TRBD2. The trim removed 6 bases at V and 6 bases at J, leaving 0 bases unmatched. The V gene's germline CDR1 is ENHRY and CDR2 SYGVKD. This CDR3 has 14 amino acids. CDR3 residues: CAIRGLAGAGELFF. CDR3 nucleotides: TGTGCCATCAGGGGACTAGCGGGAGCCGGGGAGCTGTTTTTT.

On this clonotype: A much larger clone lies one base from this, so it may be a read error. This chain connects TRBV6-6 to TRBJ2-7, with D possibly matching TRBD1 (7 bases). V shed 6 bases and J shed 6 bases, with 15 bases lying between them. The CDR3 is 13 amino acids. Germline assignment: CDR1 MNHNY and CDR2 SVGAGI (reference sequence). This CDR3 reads CASRRQGGGEQYF. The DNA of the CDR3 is TGTGCCAGCAGACGACAGGGAGGAGGCGAGCAGTACTTC.

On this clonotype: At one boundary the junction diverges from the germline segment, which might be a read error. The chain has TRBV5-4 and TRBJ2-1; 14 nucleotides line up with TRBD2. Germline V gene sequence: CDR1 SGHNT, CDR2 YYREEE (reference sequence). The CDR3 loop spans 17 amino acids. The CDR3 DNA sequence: TGTGCCAGCAGCACCGGGACTAGCGGGAGCTCCTACAATGGGCAGTTCTTC. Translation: CASSTGTSGSSYNGQFF.

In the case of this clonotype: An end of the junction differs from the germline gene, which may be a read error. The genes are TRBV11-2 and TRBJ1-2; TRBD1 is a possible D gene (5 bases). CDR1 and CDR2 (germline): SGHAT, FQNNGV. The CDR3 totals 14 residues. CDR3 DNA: TGTGCCGGCAGTCCTCTTCTGGGGCACTATGGCTACACCTTC. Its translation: CAGSPLLGHYGYTF.

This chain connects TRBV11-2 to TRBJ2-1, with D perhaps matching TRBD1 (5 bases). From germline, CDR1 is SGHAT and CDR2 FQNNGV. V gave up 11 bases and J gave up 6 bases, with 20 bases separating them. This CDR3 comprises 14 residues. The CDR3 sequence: CACTKSGALNEQFF. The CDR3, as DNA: TGTGCCTGCACTAAATCTGGGGCCCTCAATGAGCAGTTCTTC.

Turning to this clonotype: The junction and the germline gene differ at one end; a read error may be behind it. CDR3 loop: CAGSFGDAPYEQYF. The CDR3, as DNA: TGTGCCGGCAGCTTTGGGGATGCCCCCTACGAGCAGTACTTC. V usage is TRBV11-2 and J usage is TRBJ2-7; D unresolved. CDR1 and CDR2 from the germline V gene are SGHAT and FQNNGV. The CDR3 extends over 14 amino acids.

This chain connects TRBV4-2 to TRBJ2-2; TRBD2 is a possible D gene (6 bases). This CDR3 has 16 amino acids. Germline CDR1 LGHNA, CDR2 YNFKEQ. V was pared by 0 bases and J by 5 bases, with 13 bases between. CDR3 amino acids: CASSQEPGEGTGELFF. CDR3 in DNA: TGTGCCAGCAGCCAAGAACCGGGAGAGGGGACCGGGGAGCTGTTTTTT.

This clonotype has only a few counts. CDR3 in amino acids: CASSPGDRGTF. The CDR3 DNA reads TGTGCCAGCAGCCCTGGGGACAGGGGCACCTTC. The chain carries TRBV7-9 and TRBJ1-2; 10 bases map to TRBD1. This CDR3 comprises 11 residues. Trimming at V came to 5 bases and at J to 13 bases, leaving 4 bases not matched to a gene. Germline CDR1 is SEHNR and CDR2 is FQNEAQ (reference sequence).

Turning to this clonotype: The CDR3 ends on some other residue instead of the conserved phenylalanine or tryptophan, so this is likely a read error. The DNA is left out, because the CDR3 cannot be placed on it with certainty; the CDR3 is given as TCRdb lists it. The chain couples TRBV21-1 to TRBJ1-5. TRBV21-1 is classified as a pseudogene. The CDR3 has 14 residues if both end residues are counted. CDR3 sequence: CASIDGFRSQPQHL.

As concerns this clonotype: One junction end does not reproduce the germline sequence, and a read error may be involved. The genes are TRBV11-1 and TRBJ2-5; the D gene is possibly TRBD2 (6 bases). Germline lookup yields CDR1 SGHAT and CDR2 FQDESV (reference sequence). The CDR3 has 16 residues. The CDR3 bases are TGTGCCAGCAGCCCCCTGGCAGGAGGGTACCAGGAGACCCATTACTTC. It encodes CASSPLAGGYQETHYF.

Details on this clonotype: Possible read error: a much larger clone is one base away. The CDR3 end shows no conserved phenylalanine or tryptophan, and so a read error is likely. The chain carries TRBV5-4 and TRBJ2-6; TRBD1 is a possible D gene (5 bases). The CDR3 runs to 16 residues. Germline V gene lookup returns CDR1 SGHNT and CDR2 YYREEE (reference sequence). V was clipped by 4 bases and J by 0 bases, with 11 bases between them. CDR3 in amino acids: CASSPGQGSGANVLTL. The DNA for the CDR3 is TGTGCCAGCAGCCCCGGTCAGGGCTCTGGGGCCAACGTCCTGACTCTC.

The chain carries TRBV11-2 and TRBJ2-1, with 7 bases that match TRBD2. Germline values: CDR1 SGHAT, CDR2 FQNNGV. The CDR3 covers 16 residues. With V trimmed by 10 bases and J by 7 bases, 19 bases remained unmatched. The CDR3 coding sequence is TGTGCCAACGGCTTACTCCCCCGGACTAGTCGTAATGAGCAGTTCTTC. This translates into CANGLLPRTSRNEQFF.